Following are 9 T cell receptor beta chains from one sample sequenced in a study of technical replicates of blood from a few donors. The protocol was immunoSEQ multiplex PCR, while the TCRdb copy is restricted to in-frame clones and leaves out a portion. The table shows some 67,000 clones, with roughly 98% occurring only once. The source material was T cells isolated from PBMCs. The receptors shown here come from a human donor in good health.

The genes are TRBV28 and TRBJ2-7; 10 bases fit TRBD2. The trim removed 4 bases at V and 4 bases at J, leaving 7 bases unmatched. The CDR3 is 15 amino acids. The germline V gene encodes CDR1 MDHEN and CDR2 SYDVKM. The CDR3 region has the DNA TGTGCCAGCAGTTCCGAACTAGCGGGAATGTACGAGCAGTACTTC. Translating gives CASSSELAGMYEQYF.

This chain links TRBV5-1 with TRBJ2-5; 11 bases line up with TRBD2. Germline trimming cut 4 bases from V and 4 bases from J; bases unmatched to any gene: 9. In germline, CDR1 is SGHRS, CDR2 YFSETQ. The CDR3 sequence is 16 residues long. Here the CDR3 reads CASSLLLAGGLETQYF. DNA for the CDR3: TGCGCCAGCAGCCTGCTCCTAGCGGGAGGTTTAGAGACCCAGTACTTC.

The chain couples TRBV18 to TRBJ2-7, with 11 bases aligning to TRBD1. Per the germline V gene, CDR1 is KGHSH and CDR2 is LQKENI. Unmatched junction bases numbered 4, after V lost 2 bases and J lost 4 bases. CDR3 length equals 15 residues. CDR3 region: CASSPLGQGVYEQYF. The CDR3 bases are TGTGCCAGCTCACCATTGGGACAGGGGGTTTACGAGCAGTACTTC.

The chain combines TRBV19 with TRBJ1-2, with 8 bases identical to TRBD1. CDR3 size: 14 residues. Per the germline V gene, CDR1 is LNHDA and CDR2 is SQIVND (reference sequence). V lost 1 base, J lost 4 bases, and 2 bases stayed unmatched. The CDR3 DNA follows: TGTGCCAGTAGTATAGGGCAGGGGGCCTATGGCTACACCTTC. Its protein product is CASSIGQGAYGYTF.

The chain couples TRBV30 to TRBJ2-2; D gene ambiguous. The CDR3 sequence is 12 residues long. V lost 4 bases to trimming and J lost 6 bases, with 9 bases between them. Germline assignment: CDR1 GTSNPN and CDR2 SVGIG (reference sequence). The CDR3 DNA is TGTGCCTGGACTCAGGCCGCCGGGGAGCTGTTTTTT. This codes for CAWTQAAGELFF.

This CDR3 reads CASSPGPEGTEAFF. The CDR3, as DNA: TGTGCCAGCAGCCCCGGGCCGGAGGGAACTGAAGCTTTCTTT. The V call is TRBV7-9, the J call TRBJ1-1; D gene ambiguous. Looked up from germline, CDR1 is SEHNR and CDR2 is FQNEAQ (reference sequence). V was clipped by 5 bases and J by 5 bases, with 15 bases between them. The CDR3 sequence is 14 residues long.

This clone was counted once. This sequence joins TRBV10-3 and TRBJ1-5; 7 positions agree with TRBD1. In germline, CDR1 is ENHRY, CDR2 SYGVKD. The CDR3 has 13 amino acids. With 7 bases clipped from V and 4 bases from J, the junction kept 4 bases outside the gene matches. The CDR3 DNA reads TGTGCCATCAATGGACAGGAGAATCAGCCCCAGCATTTT. This codes for CAINGQENQPQHF.

The V call is TRBV7-6, the J call TRBJ1-2, with D possibly matching TRBD1 (6 bases). The CDR3 extends over 16 amino acids. With 3 bases removed from V and 4 bases from J, the gap between germline ends came to 18 bases. The germline CDR1 and CDR2 sequences are SGHVS and FNYEAQ. The CDR3 region is CASSFGSQGSFYGYTF. The CDR3 region has the DNA TGTGCCAGCAGCTTCGGAAGTCAGGGGTCATTCTATGGCTACACCTTC.

V gene TRBV13 combines with J gene TRBJ2-1, with 8 bases fitting TRBD1. The germline V gene has CDR1 PRHDT and CDR2 FYEKMQ (reference sequence). The CDR3 runs to 13 residues. Trimming took 6 bases from V and 4 from J; bases not matched to a gene: 2. CDR3 protein: CASRDREYNEQFF. The DNA for the CDR3 is TGTGCCAGCAGGGACAGGGAATACAATGAGCAGTTCTTC.